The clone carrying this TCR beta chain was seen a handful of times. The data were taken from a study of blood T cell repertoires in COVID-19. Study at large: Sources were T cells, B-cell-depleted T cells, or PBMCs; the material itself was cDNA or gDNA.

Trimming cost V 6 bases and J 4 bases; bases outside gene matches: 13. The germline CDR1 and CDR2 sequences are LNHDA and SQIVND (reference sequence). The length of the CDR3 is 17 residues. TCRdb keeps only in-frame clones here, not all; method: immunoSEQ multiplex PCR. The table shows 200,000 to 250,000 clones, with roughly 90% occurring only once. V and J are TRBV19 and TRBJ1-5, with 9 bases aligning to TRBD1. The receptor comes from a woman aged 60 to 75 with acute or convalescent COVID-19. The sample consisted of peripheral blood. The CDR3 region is CASSHRTGTGMNQPQHF. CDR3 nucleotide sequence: TGTGCCAGTAGCCACCGGACCGGGACAGGGATGAATCAGCCCCAGCATTTT.